Reported below is one T cell receptor beta chain. The antigen is unknown. This record belongs to a study of brain T cells in children with intractable seizures. General study points: Clones missing pre-surgery may reflect undersampling of that blood sample.

The assay was immunoSEQ multiplex PCR, and TCRdb's table has in-frame clones only and misses some. The table has fewer than 25,000 clones, 90% to 95% seen once. V was pared by 4 bases and J by 6 bases, with 15 bases between. Looked up from germline, CDR1 is SGHDN and CDR2 is FVKESK. This CDR3 is built from 14 residues. The sequenced cases were selected for having the highest brain T cell transcript signatures. Pre-surgery treatment included at least one anti-epileptic drug. This sequence joins TRBV14 and TRBJ1-2; D not resolved. The TCR comes from a boy younger than 18 with focal cortical dysplasia and intractable seizures. The starting material was peripheral blood, obtained at surgery. The CDR3 DNA is TGTGCCAGCAGCCGCCGGCCCCTTCGGAATGGCTACACCTTC. Translating gives CASSRRPLRNGYTF.